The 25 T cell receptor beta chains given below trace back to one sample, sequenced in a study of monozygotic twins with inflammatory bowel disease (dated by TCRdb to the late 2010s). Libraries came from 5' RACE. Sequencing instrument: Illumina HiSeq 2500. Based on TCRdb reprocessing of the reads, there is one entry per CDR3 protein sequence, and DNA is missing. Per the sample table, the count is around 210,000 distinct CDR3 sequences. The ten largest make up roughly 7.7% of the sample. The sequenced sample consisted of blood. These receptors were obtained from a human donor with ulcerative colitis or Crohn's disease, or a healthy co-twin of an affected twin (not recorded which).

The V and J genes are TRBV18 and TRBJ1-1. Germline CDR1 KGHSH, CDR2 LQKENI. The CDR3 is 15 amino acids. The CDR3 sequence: CASSPPGQTSTEAFF.

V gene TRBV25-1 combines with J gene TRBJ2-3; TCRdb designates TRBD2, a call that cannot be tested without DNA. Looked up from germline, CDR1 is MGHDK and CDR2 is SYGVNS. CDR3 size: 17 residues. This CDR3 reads CASSKGTSGGPGDTQYF. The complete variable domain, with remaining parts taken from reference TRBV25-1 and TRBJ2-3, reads EADIYQTPRYLVIGTGKKITLECSQTMGHDKMYWYQQDPGMELHLIHYSYGVNSTEKGDLSSESTVSRIRTEHFPLTLESARPSHTSQYLCASSKGTSGGPGDTQYFGPGTRLTVL.

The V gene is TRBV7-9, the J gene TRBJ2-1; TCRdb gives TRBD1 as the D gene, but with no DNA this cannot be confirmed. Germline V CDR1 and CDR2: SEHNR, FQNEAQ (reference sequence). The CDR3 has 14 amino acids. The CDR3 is CASSLRSGGEEQFF.

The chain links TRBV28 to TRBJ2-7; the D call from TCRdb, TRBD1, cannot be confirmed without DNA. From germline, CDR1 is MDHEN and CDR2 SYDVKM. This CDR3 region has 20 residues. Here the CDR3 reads CASTPGGGIANPFSSYEQYF.

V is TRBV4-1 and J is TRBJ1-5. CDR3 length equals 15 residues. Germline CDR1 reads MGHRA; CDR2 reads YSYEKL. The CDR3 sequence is CASSPAPQSNQPQHF.

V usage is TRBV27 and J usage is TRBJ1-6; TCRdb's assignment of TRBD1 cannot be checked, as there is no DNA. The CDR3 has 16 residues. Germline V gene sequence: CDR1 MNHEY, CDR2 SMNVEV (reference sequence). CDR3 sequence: CASSLYPGHHNSPLHF.

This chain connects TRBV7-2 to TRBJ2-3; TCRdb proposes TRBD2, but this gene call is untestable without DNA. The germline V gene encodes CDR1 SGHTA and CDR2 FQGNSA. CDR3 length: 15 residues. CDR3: CASSLQARGPDTQYF.

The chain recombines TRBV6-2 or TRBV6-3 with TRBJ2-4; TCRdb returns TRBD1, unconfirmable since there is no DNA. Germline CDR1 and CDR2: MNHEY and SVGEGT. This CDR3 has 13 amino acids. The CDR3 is CASSYGRGSIQYF.

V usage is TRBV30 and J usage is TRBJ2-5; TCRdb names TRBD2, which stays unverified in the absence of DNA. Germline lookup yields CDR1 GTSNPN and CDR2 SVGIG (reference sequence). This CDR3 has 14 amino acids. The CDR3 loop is CAWTSRGGKETQYF.

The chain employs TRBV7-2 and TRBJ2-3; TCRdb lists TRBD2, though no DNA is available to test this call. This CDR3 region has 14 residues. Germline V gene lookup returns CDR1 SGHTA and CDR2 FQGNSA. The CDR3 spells CASSSGGALGTQYF. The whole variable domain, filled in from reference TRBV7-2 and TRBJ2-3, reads GAGVSQSPSNKVTEKGKDVELRCDPISGHTALYWYRQSLGQGLEFLIYFQGNSAPDKSGLPSDRFSAERTGGSVSTLTIQRTQQEDSAVYLCASSSGGALGTQYFGPGTRLTVL.

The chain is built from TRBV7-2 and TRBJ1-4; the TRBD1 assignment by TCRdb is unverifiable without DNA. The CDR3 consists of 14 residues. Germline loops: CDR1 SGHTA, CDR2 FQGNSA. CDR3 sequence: CASSLGGGYEKLFF.

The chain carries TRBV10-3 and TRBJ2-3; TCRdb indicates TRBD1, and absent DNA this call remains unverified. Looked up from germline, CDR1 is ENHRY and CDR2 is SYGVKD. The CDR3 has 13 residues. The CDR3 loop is CAISDPGSSTQYF.

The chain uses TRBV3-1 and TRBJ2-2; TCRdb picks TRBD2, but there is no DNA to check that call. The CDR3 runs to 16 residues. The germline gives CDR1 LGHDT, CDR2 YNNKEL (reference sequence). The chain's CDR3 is CASSQQTGLNTGELFF.

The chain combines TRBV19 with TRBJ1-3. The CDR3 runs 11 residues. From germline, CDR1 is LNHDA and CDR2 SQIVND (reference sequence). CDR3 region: CASPPGNTIYF.

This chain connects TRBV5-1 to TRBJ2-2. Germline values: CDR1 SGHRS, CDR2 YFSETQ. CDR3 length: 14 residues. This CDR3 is CASSLEGNTGELFF.

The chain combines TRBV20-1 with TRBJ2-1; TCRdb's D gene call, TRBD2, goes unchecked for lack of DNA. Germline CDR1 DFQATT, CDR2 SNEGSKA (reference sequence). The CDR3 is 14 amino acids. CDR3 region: CSARDPGGPGEQFF.

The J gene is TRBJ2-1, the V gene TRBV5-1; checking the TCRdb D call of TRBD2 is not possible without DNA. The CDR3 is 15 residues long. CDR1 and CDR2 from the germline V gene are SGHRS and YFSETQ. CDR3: CASSRGGTKNNEQFF.

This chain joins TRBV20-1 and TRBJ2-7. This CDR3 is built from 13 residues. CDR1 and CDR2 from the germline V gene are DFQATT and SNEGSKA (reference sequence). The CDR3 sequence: CSARDLRDYEQYF.

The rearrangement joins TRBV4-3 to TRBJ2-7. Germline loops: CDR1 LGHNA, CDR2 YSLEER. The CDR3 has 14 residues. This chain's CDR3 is CASSQDRGSYEQYF.

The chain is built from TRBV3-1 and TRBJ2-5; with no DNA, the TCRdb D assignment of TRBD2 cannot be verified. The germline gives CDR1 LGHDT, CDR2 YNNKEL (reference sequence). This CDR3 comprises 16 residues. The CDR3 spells CASSQVVARYQETQYF.

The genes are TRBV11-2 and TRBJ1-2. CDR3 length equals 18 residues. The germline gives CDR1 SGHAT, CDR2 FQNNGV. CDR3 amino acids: CASSLEGGRTTTNYGYTF.

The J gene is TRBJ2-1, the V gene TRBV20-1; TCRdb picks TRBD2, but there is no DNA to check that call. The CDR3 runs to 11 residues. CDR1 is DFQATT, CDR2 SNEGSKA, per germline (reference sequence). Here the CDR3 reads CSARPGTTQFF.

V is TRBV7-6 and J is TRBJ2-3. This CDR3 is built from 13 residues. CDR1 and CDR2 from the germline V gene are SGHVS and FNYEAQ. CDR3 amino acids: CASSLTITDTQYF.

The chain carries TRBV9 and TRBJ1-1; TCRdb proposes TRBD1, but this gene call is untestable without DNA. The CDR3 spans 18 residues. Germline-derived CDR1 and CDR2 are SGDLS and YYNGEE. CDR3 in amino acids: CASSPRGGQGFSNTEAFF. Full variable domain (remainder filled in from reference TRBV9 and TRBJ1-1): DSGVTQTPKHLITATGQRVTLRCSPRSGDLSVYWYQQSLDQGLQFLIQYYNGEERAKGNILERFSAQQFPDLHSELNLSSLELGDSALYFCASSPRGGQGFSNTEAFFGQGTRLTVV.

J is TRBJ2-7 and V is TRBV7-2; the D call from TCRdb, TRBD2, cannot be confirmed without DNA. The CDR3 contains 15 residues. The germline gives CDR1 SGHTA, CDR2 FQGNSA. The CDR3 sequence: CASSLEGLAVGEQYF.